Listed here are 20 T cell receptor beta chains from one sample, sequenced in a study of CD8 T cells in Susac syndrome. Roughly 0.45 to 1 ug RNA was reverse transcribed with random hexamers. From the immunoSEQ multiplex PCR reads, TCRdb called clonotypes with MiXCR, one entry per CDR3 protein. The table has 95,000 to 150,000 distinct CDR3 sequences, 85% to 95% seen once. Material: CD8+ T cells from PBMCs. Receptors were obtained from a human donor with Susac syndrome.

The chain combines TRBV11-1 with TRBJ2-7; 9 nucleotides line up with TRBD1. With V trimmed by 3 bases and J by 0 bases, 3 bases remained unmatched. In germline, CDR1 is SGHAT, CDR2 FQDESV (reference sequence). CDR3 length equals 15 residues. CDR3 in amino acids: CASSFGTGSSYEQYF. The CDR3 DNA is TGTGCCAGCAGCTTCGGGACAGGGAGCTCCTACGAGCAGTACTTC.

This sequence joins TRBV2 and TRBJ2-2; no clear D. The CDR3 extends over 14 amino acids. Germline V gene data show CDR1 as SNHLY and CDR2 as FYNNEI. With 2 bases removed from V and 4 bases from J, the gap between germline ends came to 8 bases. The CDR3 nucleotides are TGTGCCAGCAGTGAATGGGCCCGCACCGGGGAGCTGTTTTTT. Translating it yields CASSEWARTGELFF.

The chain combines TRBV7-9 with TRBJ2-7, with 9 bases lining up with TRBD1. V was pared by 0 bases and J by 5 bases, with 8 bases of the junction left unmatched. From germline, CDR1 is SEHNR and CDR2 FQNEAQ (reference sequence). This CDR3 is 16 amino acids long. CDR3 sequence: CASSLAWGTGSDEQYF. In DNA form, the CDR3 reads TGTGCCAGCAGCTTAGCGTGGGGGACAGGGAGCGACGAGCAGTACTTC. Complete variable domain (other parts from reference TRBV7-9 and TRBJ2-7): DTGVSQNPRHKITKRGQNVTFRCDPISEHNRLYWYRQTLGQGPEFLTYFQNEAQLEKSRLLSDRFSAERPKGSFSTLEIQRTEQGDSAMYLCASSLAWGTGSDEQYFGPGTRLTVT.

The chain links TRBV29-1 to TRBJ1-1; no reliable D call. CDR3 length: 12 amino acids. Looked up from germline, CDR1 is SQVTM and CDR2 is ANQGSEA. The germline V and J ends were trimmed by 3 bases and 4 bases, with 9 bases remaining between them. The DNA for the CDR3 is TGCAGCGTTGAGGCGGGAGGCACTGAAGCTTTCTTT. Its protein is CSVEAGGTEAFF. Full variable domain (remainder filled in from reference TRBV29-1 and TRBJ1-1): SAVISQKPSRDICQRGTSLTIQCQVDSQVTMMFWYRQQPGQSLTLIATANQGSEATYESGFVIDKFPISRPNLTFSTLTVSNMSPEDSSIYLCSVEAGGTEAFFGQGTRLTVV.

The chain joins TRBV5-4 to TRBJ2-5; the match to TRBD1 covers 10 bases. The CDR3 extends over 15 amino acids. Germline V gene sequence: CDR1 SGHNT, CDR2 YYREEE (reference sequence). Trimming at V came to 4 bases and at J to 2 bases, leaving 5 bases not matched to a gene. The CDR3 DNA sequence: TGTGCCAGCAGCCTCCGGGACAGGGGACAAGAGACCCAGTACTTC. Protein product: CASSLRDRGQETQYF.

The chain is built from TRBV3-1 and TRBJ2-7; 8 bases align to TRBD1. Germline V CDR1 and CDR2: LGHDT, YNNKEL (reference sequence). The CDR3 has 15 residues. Unmatched junction bases numbered 12, after V lost 5 bases and J lost 6 bases. Here the CDR3 DNA reads TGTGCCAGCAGCGGCCGACAGGGGTCGACCGCCGAGCAGTACTTC. Its translation is CASSGRQGSTAEQYF.

The rearrangement links TRBV15 to TRBJ1-2; 8 nucleotides agree with TRBD1. Germline V gene sequence: CDR1 LNHNV, CDR2 YYDKDF (reference sequence). V was pared by 5 bases and J by 6 bases, with 8 bases of the junction left unmatched. This CDR3 is 14 amino acids long. In DNA, the CDR3 is TGTGCCACCAGCCCGGACAGGGCTATCCATGGCTACACCTTC. Translated: CATSPDRAIHGYTF.

The genes are TRBV12-3 or TRBV12-4 and TRBJ2-1; the D gene is possibly TRBD1 (6 bases). There are 13 residues in the CDR3. Trimming stripped 4 bases from V and 10 bases from J, with 14 bases between. CDR3 DNA sequence: TGTGCCAGCAGTTACTTCGGCGACAGGGAGCAGTTCTTC. Translating it yields CASSYFGDREQFF.

The chain has TRBV20-1 and TRBJ2-5; 12 bases fit TRBD1. The V gene's germline CDR1 is DFQATT and CDR2 SNEGSKA (reference sequence). The CDR3 runs 17 residues. The trim removed 1 base at V and 4 bases at J, leaving 10 bases unmatched. Here the CDR3 DNA reads TGCAGTGCTAGAGGGAGGGACAGGGGGCTTAAAAGAGAGACCCAGTACTTC. It codes for CSARGRDRGLKRETQYF.

The J gene is TRBJ2-4, the V gene TRBV3-1; D call uncertain. The CDR3 consists of 14 residues. CDR1 and CDR2 (germline): LGHDT, YNNKEL (reference sequence). The V and J ends lost 2 bases and 7 bases respectively, with 12 bases between them. CDR3 amino acids: CASSQKEERNIQYF. CDR3 bases: TGTGCCAGCAGCCAAAAGGAAGAGAGGAACATTCAGTACTTC.

V is TRBV29-1 and J is TRBJ1-1; possibly TRBD1 for D (5 bases). Trimming shortened V by 4 bases and J by 1 base, and 13 bases separated the two germline ends. CDR1 and CDR2 from the germline V gene are SQVTM and ANQGSEA. The CDR3 sequence is 14 residues long. The CDR3 DNA sequence: TGCAGCGTTGCAGGGCTCCGAAAGAACACTGAAGCTTTCTTT. It yields the protein CSVAGLRKNTEAFF.

This chain connects TRBV9 to TRBJ2-1; TRBD1 or TRBD2 may be the D gene (5 bases each). CDR3 length equals 15 residues. V was shortened by 0 bases and J by 5 bases, with 12 bases between the two germline ends. Germline CDR1 and CDR2: SGDLS and YYNGEE. CDR3 coding DNA: TGTGCCAGCAGCGTAGGAGGGGATCACCACAATGAGCAGTTCTTC. It yields the protein CASSVGGDHHNEQFF. The full variable domain, with the rest looked up from reference TRBV9 and TRBJ2-1, is DSGVTQTPKHLITATGQRVTLRCSPRSGDLSVYWYQQSLDQGLQFLIQYYNGEERAKGNILERFSAQQFPDLHSELNLSSLELGDSALYFCASSVGGDHHNEQFFGPGTRLTVL.

The chain employs TRBV19 and TRBJ1-1, with 9 bases matching TRBD1. This CDR3 has 15 residues. The germline V gene encodes CDR1 LNHDA and CDR2 SQIVND (reference sequence). V trimming: 5 bases; J trimming: 7 bases; junction bases outside the gene matches: 11. The CDR3 protein is CASSAGQGGLIEAFF. For the CDR3, the DNA is TGTGCCAGTAGTGCGGGACAGGGCGGTTTAATTGAAGCTTTCTTT. Together with reference TRBV19 and TRBJ1-1, the CDR3 gives the full variable domain: DGGITQSPKYLFRKEGQNVTLSCEQNLNHDAMYWYRQDPGQGLRLIYYSQIVNDFQKGDIAEGYSVSREKKESFPLTVTSAQKNPTAFYLCASSAGQGGLIEAFFGQGTRLTVV.

Concerning this clonotype itself: It is likely a read error, because the conserved phenylalanine at the end of the CDR3 is missing. This chain uses TRBV4-1 with TRBJ2-5; D is perhaps TRBD2 (5 bases). There are 15 residues in the CDR3. The V gene's germline CDR1 is MGHRA and CDR2 YSYEKL. The germline V and J ends were trimmed by 0 bases and 5 bases, with 13 bases remaining between them. DNA of the CDR3: TGCGCCAGCAGCCAAGACCTCGGGGTTGGGGAGACCCAGTACCTC. Protein sequence: CASSQDLGVGETQYL.

The chain joins TRBV4-3 to TRBJ2-1; TRBD1 aligns across 7 bases. The length of the CDR3 is 17 residues. V lost 0 bases and J lost 4; bases outside the gene matches: 9. Germline V gene lookup returns CDR1 LGHNA and CDR2 YSLEER. The chain's CDR3 is CASSQDPSGGFYNEQFF. DNA of the CDR3: TGCGCCAGCAGCCAAGATCCCTCAGGGGGTTTTTACAATGAGCAGTTCTTC.

V gene TRBV29-1 combines with J gene TRBJ2-2; 7 bases are shared with TRBD1. Germline CDR1 SQVTM, CDR2 ANQGSEA. This CDR3 spans 13 amino acids. V was clipped by 8 bases and J by 3 bases; unmatched bases: 6. The DNA of the CDR3 is TGCAGCTGTACAGGGGCTCACACCGGGGAGCTGTTTTTT. Translation gives CSCTGAHTGELFF.

V and J are TRBV12-3 or TRBV12-4 and TRBJ2-7; maybe TRBD2 (5 bases). This CDR3 comprises 13 residues. V was cut by 4 bases and J by 0 bases, with 7 bases left in between. The CDR3 sequence: CASSSSGSYEQYF. The CDR3 region has the DNA TGTGCCAGCAGTTCGAGCGGCTCCTACGAGCAGTACTTC.

V is TRBV25-1 and J is TRBJ2-1, with D uncertain. This CDR3 comprises 11 residues. Germline V gives CDR1 MGHDK, CDR2 SYGVNS. V shed 8 bases and J shed 7 bases, with 9 bases lying between them. The CDR3 loop reads CASAGWNEQFF. Written as DNA, the CDR3 is TGTGCCAGCGCTGGGTGGAATGAGCAGTTCTTC.

This chain connects TRBV12-3 or TRBV12-4 to TRBJ2-7, with unresolved D. Trimming pared 3 bases from V and 3 bases from J, leaving 6 bases between. The CDR3 loop spans 12 amino acids. The CDR3 DNA reads TGTGCCAGCAGTTTCACATACTACGAGCAGTACTTC. Its translation is CASSFTYYEQYF.

This sequence joins TRBV7-2 and TRBJ2-1, with 11 nucleotides matching TRBD2. The CDR3 sequence is 16 residues long. CDR1 is SGHTA and CDR2 is FQGNSA in the germline V gene. V gave up 2 bases and J gave up 10 bases; unmatched junction bases: 10. The CDR3 DNA follows: TGTGCCAGCAGCTTAACGGGACTAGCGGTCCCTCGGGAGCAGTTCTTC. Its protein product is CASSLTGLAVPREQFF.